This entry lists 30 T cell receptor beta chains sequenced from one sample in a study of blood T cell repertoires in COVID-19. Only in-frame clones appear in the TCRdb table, and some are missing; sequencing was by immunoSEQ multiplex PCR. The sample lists over 10,000 clones, about 90% occurring once. Input material: peripheral blood. The receptor source for this set is a human donor in a cohort sampled during active COVID-19.

The J gene is TRBJ2-1, the V gene TRBV6-1; TRBD2 aligns across 9 bases. The V gene end was trimmed by 3 bases and the J gene end by 7 bases; junction bases not matched to a gene: 7. Germline loops: CDR1 MNHNS, CDR2 SASEGT. The CDR3 contains 15 residues. CDR3: CASSDPASGENEQFF. CDR3 sequence (DNA): TGTGCCAGCAGTGACCCGGCTAGCGGGGAGAATGAGCAGTTCTTC.

The chain is built from TRBV9 and TRBJ2-5; 13 bases map to TRBD2. V was pared by 0 bases and J by 2 bases, with 4 bases of the junction left unmatched. The length of the CDR3 is 17 residues. The germline gives CDR1 SGDLS, CDR2 YYNGEE. CDR3 nucleotide sequence: TGTGCCAGCAGCGTAGCACTAGCGGGGGGGGTGCAAGAGACCCAGTACTTC. Its translation: CASSVALAGGVQETQYF. Based on the CDR3 plus reference TRBV9 and TRBJ2-5, the full variable domain is DSGVTQTPKHLITATGQRVTLRCSPRSGDLSVYWYQQSLDQGLQFLIQYYNGEERAKGNILERFSAQQFPDLHSELNLSSLELGDSALYFCASSVALAGGVQETQYFGPGTRLLVL.

The chain is built from TRBV7-3 and TRBJ2-5; D is uncertain. This CDR3 contains 13 residues. Trimming took off 3 bases at V and 5 bases at J, with 10 bases between the two ends. Germline CDR1 and CDR2: SGHTA and FQGTGA. The CDR3 sequence is CASSFGLVETQYF. In nucleotides, the CDR3 is TGTGCCAGCAGCTTCGGTCTAGTTGAGACCCAGTACTTC. Complete variable domain (other parts from reference TRBV7-3 and TRBJ2-5): GAGVSQTPSNKVTEKGKYVELRCDPISGHTALYWYRQSLGQGPEFLIYFQGTGAADDSGLPNDRFFAVRPEGSVSTLKIQRTERGDSAVYLCASSFGLVETQYFGPGTRLLVL.

This clone was picked up one time. V usage is TRBV5-1 and J usage is TRBJ2-1, with 11 bases aligning to TRBD2. V gave up 4 bases and J gave up 2 bases; unmatched junction bases: 5. In germline, CDR1 is SGHRS, CDR2 YFSETQ. CDR3 size: 16 residues. CDR3 nucleotide sequence: TGCGCCAGCAGCCGTGTAGCGGGAGGGCCCTACAATGAGCAGTTCTTC. Translating gives CASSRVAGGPYNEQFF.

The chain uses TRBV4-3 and TRBJ2-5; 9 positions agree with TRBD2. The V segment lost 4 bases and the J segment 8 bases; nucleotides outside the gene matches: 8. The CDR3 is 14 residues long. Germline V gives CDR1 LGHNA, CDR2 YSLEER. The CDR3 nucleotides read TGCGCCAGCAGCCGGACTAGCGACTTCTCCACCCAGTACTTC. Translating gives CASSRTSDFSTQYF.

The chain is built from TRBV9 and TRBJ2-5, with D possibly matching TRBD2 (5 bases). CDR3 length: 14 residues. V shed 4 bases and J shed 5 bases, with 15 bases lying between them. The V gene's germline CDR1 is SGDLS and CDR2 YYNGEE. CDR3 residues: CASSPTFGGETQYF. In DNA form, the CDR3 reads TGTGCCAGCAGCCCGACCTTCGGCGGGGAGACCCAGTACTTC.

Here the CDR3 DNA reads TGTGCCAGCAGTTACGCCGGACGGACAGGGGAGGGCTACACCTTC. It encodes CASSYAGRTGEGYTF. The rearrangement uses TRBV28 and TRBJ1-2, with 9 nucleotides matching TRBD1. Trimming removed 4 bases from V and 8 bases from J; junction bases left unmatched: 11. The CDR3 loop spans 15 amino acids. CDR1 is MDHEN and CDR2 is SYDVKM in the germline V gene.

The chain joins TRBV4-3 to TRBJ2-7; D remains unclear. CDR3 size: 14 residues. V was trimmed by 0 bases and J by 0 bases, leaving 6 bases between them. Germline V gives CDR1 LGHNA, CDR2 YSLEER. The CDR3 DNA sequence: TGCGCCAGCAGCCAAGACAGGAACTCCTACGAGCAGTACTTC. Translating gives CASSQDRNSYEQYF.

The rearrangement uses TRBV19 and TRBJ2-7, with 7 bases fitting TRBD1. This CDR3 is 14 amino acids long. Per germline, CDR1 LNHDA and CDR2 SQIVND (reference sequence). V trimming: 3 bases; J trimming: 2 bases; junction bases outside the gene matches: 4. The CDR3 sequence is CASSMAGGTYEQYF. In DNA, the CDR3 is TGTGCCAGTAGTATGGCAGGGGGAACCTACGAGCAGTACTTC.

This clone was recorded a few times. The chain recombines TRBV9 with TRBJ2-1, with D tentatively TRBD2 (5 bases). Trimming removed 3 bases at V and 0 bases at J, with 16 bases between. The CDR3 runs 17 residues. CDR1 SGDLS and CDR2 YYNGEE come from the germline V gene. CDR3 in DNA: TGTGCCAGCAGCGCCTCTTGGACTGCCAGCTCCTACAATGAGCAGTTCTTC. This sequence encodes CASSASWTASSYNEQFF.

V usage is TRBV5-1 and J usage is TRBJ1-3; no definite D call. V lost 2 bases and J 0 bases, leaving 9 bases between the germline ends. The CDR3 extends over 15 amino acids. Germline CDR1 is SGHRS and CDR2 is YFSETQ. CDR3 coding DNA: TGCGCCAGCAGCTTCTCGGGAGACTCTGGAAACACCATATATTTT. Amino acid sequence: CASSFSGDSGNTIYF.

This rearrangement joins TRBV3-1 (or the pseudogene TRBV3-2) to TRBJ2-5, with D hard to call. Germline assignment: CDR1 LGHDT and CDR2 YNNKEL (reference sequence). The CDR3 totals 11 residues. V lost 4 bases and J lost 5, with 5 bases in between. The CDR3 loop is CASSLSETQYF. The DNA of the CDR3 is TGTGCCAGCAGCCTGTCGGAGACCCAGTACTTC.

The chain recombines TRBV6-1 with TRBJ1-6; D remains unclear. The germline V gene has CDR1 MNHNS and CDR2 SASEGT. The ends were cut back, 3 bases at V and 0 bases at J, with 6 bases in the middle. The CDR3 runs 15 residues. CDR3: CASSDGSSYNSPLHF. CDR3 DNA: TGTGCCAGCAGTGACGGGAGCTCCTATAATTCACCCCTCCACTTT.

V and J are TRBV5-1 and TRBJ1-1; D gene unclear. CDR3 size: 14 residues. Germline lookup yields CDR1 SGHRS and CDR2 YFSETQ. The ends were cut back, 0 bases at V and 5 bases at J, with 11 bases in the middle. For the CDR3, the DNA is TGCGCCAGCAGCTTGGCATCCAGAAGTACTGAAGCTTTCTTT. Protein: CASSLASRSTEAFF.

The CDR3 loop is CASSLIVSQNEQFF. DNA of the CDR3: TGTGCCAGCAGCTTAATAGTTTCGCAAAATGAGCAGTTCTTC. The chain has TRBV7-3 and TRBJ2-1; no firm D call. Germline V gene data show CDR1 as SGHTA and CDR2 as FQGTGA. There are 14 residues in the CDR3. Trimming removed 1 base from V and 7 bases from J, with 11 bases in between. The full variable domain, completed using reference TRBV7-3 and TRBJ2-1, is GAGVSQTPSNKVTEKGKYVELRCDPISGHTALYWYRQSLGQGPEFLIYFQGTGAADDSGLPNDRFFAVRPEGSVSTLKIQRTERGDSAVYLCASSLIVSQNEQFFGPGTRLTVL.

This clone was recorded a few times. The chain carries TRBV27 and TRBJ2-7, with D perhaps TRBD2 (5 bases). CDR1 and CDR2 from the germline V gene are MNHEY and SMNVEV (reference sequence). V was pared by 0 bases and J by 2 bases, with 11 bases between. This CDR3 has 15 residues. As DNA, the CDR3 is TGTGCCAGCAGTTTATCCCTCTCCGGGGCCTACGAGCAGTACTTC. Its protein is CASSLSLSGAYEQYF.

This chain links TRBV30 with TRBJ1-2; D not resolved. Trimming cost V 2 bases and J 13 bases, with 14 bases left between them. This CDR3 contains 11 residues. Germline CDR1 reads GTSNPN; CDR2 reads SVGIG (reference sequence). The CDR3 DNA reads as TGTGCCTGGAGTCAACTTCGAAGAGGCACCTTC. Protein: CAWSQLRRGTF.

This chain connects TRBV4-2 to TRBJ1-3, with D possibly matching TRBD1 (6 bases). Between the trimmed V and J ends, which lost 0 bases and 0 bases, there was a span of 21 bases. The CDR3 is 20 residues long. Germline V gives CDR1 LGHNA, CDR2 YNFKEQ. The CDR3 DNA reads TGTGCCAGCAGCCAAGATGGGCCAGGGGTCTCGGGAATCTCTGGAAACACCATATATTTT. Amino acids: CASSQDGPGVSGISGNTIYF.

V and J are TRBV6-5 and TRBJ2-7, with D perhaps TRBD1 (6 bases). The V end was cut by 7 bases, the J end by 3 bases, with 13 bases between. CDR3 length equals 13 residues. The germline gives CDR1 MNHEY, CDR2 SVGAGI. In DNA form, the CDR3 reads TGTGCCAGCACGAGGGGGTCAGGCTACGAGCAGTACTTC. Its translation is CASTRGSGYEQYF.

The rearrangement joins TRBV3-1 (or the pseudogene TRBV3-2) to TRBJ2-7; D remains ambiguous. Between the trimmed V and J ends, which lost 0 bases and 10 bases, there was a span of 10 bases. Germline V gene lookup returns CDR1 LGHDT and CDR2 YNNKEL (reference sequence). This CDR3 is 12 amino acids long. The DNA of the CDR3 is TGTGCCAGCAGCCAAGACTCTAGGATCCAGTACTTC. It yields the protein CASSQDSRIQYF.

The rearrangement joins TRBV5-4 to TRBJ2-2; D is perhaps TRBD2 (5 bases). CDR1 is SGHNT and CDR2 is YYREEE in the germline V gene (reference sequence). The ends were cut back, 3 bases at V and 4 bases at J, with 10 bases in the middle. CDR3 length: 14 residues. The CDR3 DNA reads as TGTGCCAGCAGCTCTGGAGGCTCCACCGGGGAGCTGTTTTTT. Protein sequence: CASSSGGSTGELFF.

This clone was seen a handful of times. The chain combines TRBV19 with TRBJ1-5, with D tentatively TRBD1 (5 bases). Germline CDR1 is LNHDA and CDR2 is SQIVND (reference sequence). V was shortened by 2 bases and J by 6 bases, with 14 bases between the two germline ends. This CDR3 is 15 amino acids long. The CDR3 spells CASSIRARATQPQHF. CDR3 DNA: TGTGCCAGTAGTATAAGGGCCAGGGCGACTCAGCCCCAGCATTTT.

The rearrangement joins TRBV5-4 to TRBJ1-6; 8 bases agree with TRBD1. The ends lost 0 bases at V and 9 bases at J; junction bases unmatched: 8. Germline-derived CDR1 and CDR2 are SGHNT and YYREEE (reference sequence). This CDR3 has 16 amino acids. The CDR3 nucleotides read TGTGCCAGCAGCTTGGCGGTGGGCAGGGGGCTTTCACCCCTCCACTTT. Translation: CASSLAVGRGLSPLHF.

J is TRBJ2-1 and V is TRBV7-3; 8 bases line up with TRBD2. CDR1 SGHTA and CDR2 FQGTGA come from the germline V gene. CDR3 length equals 15 residues. J gave up 4 bases and V 1 base, and 3 bases lay outside the gene matches. The CDR3 loop reads CASSLSGGLYNEQFF. For the CDR3, the DNA is TGTGCCAGCAGCTTAAGCGGGGGGTTATACAATGAGCAGTTCTTC.

The rearrangement uses TRBV2 and TRBJ1-6; D not resolved. The CDR3 has 15 amino acids. CDR1 and CDR2 from the germline V gene are SNHLY and FYNNEI. V was shortened by 4 bases and J by 6 bases, with 13 bases between the two germline ends. This CDR3 is CASSVAVLGNSPLHF. The CDR3 nucleotides read TGTGCCAGCAGTGTGGCAGTCCTTGGTAATTCACCCCTCCACTTT.

This chain joins TRBV6-5 and TRBJ1-5; weak D call: TRBD1 (5 bases). V was clipped by 0 bases and J by 0 bases, with 9 bases between them. Germline V gives CDR1 MNHEY, CDR2 SVGAGI. The CDR3 length is 16 residues. CDR3 amino acids: CASSYSWTPSNQPQHF. The CDR3 nucleotides read TGTGCCAGCAGTTACTCTTGGACACCTAGCAATCAGCCCCAGCATTTT.

This rearrangement joins TRBV2 to TRBJ2-7; TRBD2 might be the D (6 bases). V was pared by 3 bases and J by 0 bases, with 12 bases between. The germline V gene encodes CDR1 SNHLY and CDR2 FYNNEI. The CDR3 is made up of 15 amino acids. The CDR3 DNA reads as TGTGCCAGCAGTGATGTTGGGGGGTTCTCCTACGAGCAGTACTTC. Encoded protein: CASSDVGGFSYEQYF. Combining the CDR3 with reference TRBV2 and TRBJ2-7 gives the whole variable domain EPEVTQTPSHQVTQMGQEVILRCVPISNHLYFYWYRQILGQKVEFLVSFYNNEISEKSEIFDDQFSVERPDGSNFTLKIRSTKLEDSAMYFCASSDVGGFSYEQYFGPGTRLTVT.

Only one count was recorded for this clone. This chain uses TRBV28 with TRBJ2-7; possibly TRBD2 for D (5 bases). This CDR3 is built from 14 residues. The germline V and J ends were trimmed by 5 bases and 1 base, with 12 bases remaining between them. Germline V gives CDR1 MDHEN, CDR2 SYDVKM. The CDR3 nucleotides read TGTGCCAGCAGTCCGGAGAGAGGGTCCTACGAGCAGTACTTC. It yields the protein CASSPERGSYEQYF.

The chain couples TRBV9 to TRBJ2-7; TRBD2 matches 7 bases. CDR1 and CDR2 (germline): SGDLS, YYNGEE. The ends lost 4 bases at V and 6 bases at J; junction bases unmatched: 13. The length of the CDR3 is 15 residues. CDR3 amino acids: CASSITSGGKGEQYF. DNA of the CDR3: TGTGCCAGCAGCATTACCTCGGGAGGTAAAGGCGAGCAGTACTTC.

The chain recombines TRBV6-5 with TRBJ1-3, with 7 bases fitting TRBD1. V gave up 4 bases and J gave up 4 bases; unmatched junction bases: 7. The CDR3 is made up of 15 amino acids. Germline V gene sequence: CDR1 MNHEY, CDR2 SVGAGI. The CDR3 DNA sequence: TGTGCCAGCAGTTCACAGGGGACGTTGGGAAACACCATATATTTT. Protein sequence: CASSSQGTLGNTIYF.